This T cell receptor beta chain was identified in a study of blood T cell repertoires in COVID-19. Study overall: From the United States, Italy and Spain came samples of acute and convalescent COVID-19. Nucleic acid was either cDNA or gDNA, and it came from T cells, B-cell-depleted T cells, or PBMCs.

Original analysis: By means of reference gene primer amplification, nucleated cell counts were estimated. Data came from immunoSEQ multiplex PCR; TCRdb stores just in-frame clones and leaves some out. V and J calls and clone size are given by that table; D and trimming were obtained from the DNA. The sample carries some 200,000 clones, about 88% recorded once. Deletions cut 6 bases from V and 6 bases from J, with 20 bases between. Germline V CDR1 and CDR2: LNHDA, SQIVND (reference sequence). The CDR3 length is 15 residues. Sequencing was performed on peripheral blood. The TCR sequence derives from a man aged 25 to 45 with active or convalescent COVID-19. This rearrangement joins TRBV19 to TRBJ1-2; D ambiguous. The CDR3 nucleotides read TGTGCCAGTAGGGGAGGGAAGGAGGTGTCGGATGGCTACACCTTC. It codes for CASRGGKEVSDGYTF. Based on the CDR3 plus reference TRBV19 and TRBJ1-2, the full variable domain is DGGITQSPKYLFRKEGQNVTLSCEQNLNHDAMYWYRQDPGQGLRLIYYSQIVNDFQKGDIAEGYSVSREKKESFPLTVTSAQKNPTAFYLCASRGGKEVSDGYTFGSGTRLTVV.